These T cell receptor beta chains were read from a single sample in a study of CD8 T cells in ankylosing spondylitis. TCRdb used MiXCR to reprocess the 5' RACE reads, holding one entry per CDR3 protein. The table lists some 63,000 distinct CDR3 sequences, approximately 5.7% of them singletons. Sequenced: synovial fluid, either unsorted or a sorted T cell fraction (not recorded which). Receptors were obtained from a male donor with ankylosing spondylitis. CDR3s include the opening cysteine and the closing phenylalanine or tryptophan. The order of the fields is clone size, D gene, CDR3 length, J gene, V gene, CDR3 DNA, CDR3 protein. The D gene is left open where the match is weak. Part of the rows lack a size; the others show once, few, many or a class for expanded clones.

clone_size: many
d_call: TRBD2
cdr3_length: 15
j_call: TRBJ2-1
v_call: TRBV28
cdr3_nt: TGTGCCAGCAGTTTGACTAGCGCTGGTTACTATGAGCAGTTCTTC
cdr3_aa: CASSLTSAGYYEQFF

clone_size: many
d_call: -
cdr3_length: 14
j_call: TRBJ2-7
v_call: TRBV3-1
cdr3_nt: TGTGCCAGCAGCCAAGTCTACGGCCGAGTCGAGCAGTACTTC
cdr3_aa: CASSQVYGRVEQYF

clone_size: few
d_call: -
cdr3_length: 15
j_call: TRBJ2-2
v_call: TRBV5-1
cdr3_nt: TGCGCCAGCAAACTTGGTTTCTTTCGGACCGGGGAGCTGTTTTTT
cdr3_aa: CASKLGFFRTGELFF

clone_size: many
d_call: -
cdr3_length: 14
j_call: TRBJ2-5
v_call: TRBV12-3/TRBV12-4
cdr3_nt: TGTGCCAGCAGTTTGGACGGCGCGATAGAGACCCAGTACTTC
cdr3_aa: CASSLDGAIETQYF

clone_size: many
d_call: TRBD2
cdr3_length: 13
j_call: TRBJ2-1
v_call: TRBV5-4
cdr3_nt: TGTGCCAGCGGACTAGCGGGAGCGGGTGAGCAGTTCTTC
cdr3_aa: CASGLAGAGEQFF

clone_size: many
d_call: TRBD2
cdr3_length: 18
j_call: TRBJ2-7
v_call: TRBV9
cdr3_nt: TGTGCCAGCAGCGACCGACAGGGCACTAGCGGGACAACCTACGAGCAGTACTTC
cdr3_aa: CASSDRQGTSGTTYEQYF

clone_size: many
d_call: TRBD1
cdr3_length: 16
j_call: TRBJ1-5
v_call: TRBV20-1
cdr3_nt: TGCAGTGCTAGACCCGGACAGGGAGGGGAGGAACAGCCCCAGCATTTT
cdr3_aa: CSARPGQGGEEQPQHF

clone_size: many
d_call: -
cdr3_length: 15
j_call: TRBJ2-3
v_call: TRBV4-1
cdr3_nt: TGCGCCAGCAGCCAAGAGGATGTGCGGCCAGGGGCGCAGTATTTT
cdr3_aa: CASSQEDVRPGAQYF

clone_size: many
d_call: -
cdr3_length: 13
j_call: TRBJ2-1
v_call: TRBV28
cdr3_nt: TGTGCCAGCACCCTAGGAGGTTGGGATGAGCAGTTCTTC
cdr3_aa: CASTLGGWDEQFF

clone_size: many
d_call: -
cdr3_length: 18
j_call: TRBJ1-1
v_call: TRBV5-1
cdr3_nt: TGCGCCAGCAGCTTGGGAATCTCCCCGATCGGGGTTTACACTGAAGCTTTCTTT
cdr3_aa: CASSLGISPIGVYTEAFF

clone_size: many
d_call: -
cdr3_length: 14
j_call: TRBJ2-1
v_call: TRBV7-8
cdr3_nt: TGTGCCAGCAGCTTCCGTCGCTCCTACAATGAGCAGTTCTTC
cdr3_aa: CASSFRRSYNEQFF

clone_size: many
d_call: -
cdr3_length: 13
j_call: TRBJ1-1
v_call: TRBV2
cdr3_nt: TGTGCCAGCAGTGAGGGACTTAGGACGGGAGCTTTCTTT
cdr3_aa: CASSEGLRTGAFF

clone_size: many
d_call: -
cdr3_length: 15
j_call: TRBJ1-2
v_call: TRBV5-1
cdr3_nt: TGCGCCAGCAGCCCTGAGGCGGGACGAGTTGGGGGCTACACCTTC
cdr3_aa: CASSPEAGRVGGYTF

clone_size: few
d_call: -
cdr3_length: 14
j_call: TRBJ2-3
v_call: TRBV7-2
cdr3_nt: TGTGCCAGCAGCCAGTCGAACTCGGCAGATACGCAGTATTTT
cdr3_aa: CASSQSNSADTQYF

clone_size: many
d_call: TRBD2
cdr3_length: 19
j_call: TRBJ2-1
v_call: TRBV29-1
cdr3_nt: TGCAGCGTTGAAGACCTGAAGACTACCGGGACTAGAAGGATTGGTGAGCAGTTCTTC
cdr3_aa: CSVEDLKTTGTRRIGEQFF

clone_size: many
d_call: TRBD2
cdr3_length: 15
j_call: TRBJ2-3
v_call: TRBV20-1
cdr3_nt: TGCAGTGCTAGTCTGGCGGGAGGCACGACAGATACGCAGTATTTT
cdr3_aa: CSASLAGGTTDTQYF

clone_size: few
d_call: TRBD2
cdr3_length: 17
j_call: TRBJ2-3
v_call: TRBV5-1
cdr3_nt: TGCGCCAGCAGCTTGGACAGACTAGCGGGAGGGACAGATACGCAGTATTTT
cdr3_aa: CASSLDRLAGGTDTQYF

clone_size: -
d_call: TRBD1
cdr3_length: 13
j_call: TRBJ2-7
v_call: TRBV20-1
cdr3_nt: TGCAGTGCCCCGGACAGGGGGCATTACGAGCAGTACTTC
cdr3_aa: CSAPDRGHYEQYF

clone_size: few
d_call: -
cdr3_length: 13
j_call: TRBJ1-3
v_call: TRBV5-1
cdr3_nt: TGCGCCAGCCGCGACGGTTTTGGAAACACCATATATTTT
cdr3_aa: CASRDGFGNTIYF

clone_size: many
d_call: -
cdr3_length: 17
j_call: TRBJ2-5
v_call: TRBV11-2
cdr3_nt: TGTGCCAGCAGCTCACTCAGGGGCCGTAGAACTCAAGAGACCCAGTACTTC
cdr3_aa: CASSSLRGRRTQETQYF

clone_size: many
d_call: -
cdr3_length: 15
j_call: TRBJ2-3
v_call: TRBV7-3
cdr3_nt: TGTGCCAGCAGCTTAAGCGGGACTAGCACAGATACGCAGTATTTT
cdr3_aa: CASSLSGTSTDTQYF

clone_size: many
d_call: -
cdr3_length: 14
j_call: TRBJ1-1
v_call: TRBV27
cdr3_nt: TGTGCCAGCAGGGAGACAGGTTGGAACACTGAAGCTTTCTTT
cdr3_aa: CASRETGWNTEAFF

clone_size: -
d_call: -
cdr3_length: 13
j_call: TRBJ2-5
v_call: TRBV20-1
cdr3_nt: TGCAGTGCTAGACACAGGGTCCAAGAGACCCAGTACTTC
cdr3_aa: CSARHRVQETQYF

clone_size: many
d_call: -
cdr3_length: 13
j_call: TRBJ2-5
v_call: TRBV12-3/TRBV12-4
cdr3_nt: TGTGCCAGCAGTCGGGGCGCGGTGAAGACCCAGTACTTC
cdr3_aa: CASSRGAVKTQYF

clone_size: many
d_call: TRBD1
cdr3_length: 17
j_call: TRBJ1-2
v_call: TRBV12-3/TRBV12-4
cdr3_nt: TGTGCCAGCAGTTTAAGGCTTCGGACGACCCAGGGGGATGGCTACACCTTC
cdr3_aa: CASSLRLRTTQGDGYTF

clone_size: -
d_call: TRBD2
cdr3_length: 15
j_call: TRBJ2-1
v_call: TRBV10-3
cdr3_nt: TGTGCCACCACGTTAGCGGGAGAATCCGGGAATGAGCAGTTCTTC
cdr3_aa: CATTLAGESGNEQFF

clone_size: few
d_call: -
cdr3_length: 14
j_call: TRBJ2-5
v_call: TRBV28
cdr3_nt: TGTGCCAGCTTTGAGGCAGGGAAAGAAGAGACCCAGTACTTC
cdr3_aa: CASFEAGKEETQYF

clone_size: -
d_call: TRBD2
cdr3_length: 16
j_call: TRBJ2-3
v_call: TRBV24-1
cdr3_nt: TGTGCCACCAGTGATTTGCACGGGAGGGCCGGAGATACGCAGTATTTT
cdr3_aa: CATSDLHGRAGDTQYF

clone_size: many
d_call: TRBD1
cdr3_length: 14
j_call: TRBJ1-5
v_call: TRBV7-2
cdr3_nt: TGTGCCAGCAGCTCACAGGGGGCGAATCAGCCCCAGCATTTT
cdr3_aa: CASSSQGANQPQHF

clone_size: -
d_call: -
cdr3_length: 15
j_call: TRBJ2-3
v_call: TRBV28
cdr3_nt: TGTGCCAGCAGTTTATTAGAGGATCTCACAGATACGCAGTATTTT
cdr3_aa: CASSLLEDLTDTQYF

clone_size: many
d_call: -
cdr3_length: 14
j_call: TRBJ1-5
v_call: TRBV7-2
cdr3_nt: TGTGCCAGCAGCTTATTTCGGGGCAATCAGCCCCAGCATTTT
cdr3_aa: CASSLFRGNQPQHF

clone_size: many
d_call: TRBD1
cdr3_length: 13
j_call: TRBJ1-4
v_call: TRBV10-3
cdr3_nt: TGTGCCACCACAGGGGAGGGGAATGAAAAACTGTTTTTT
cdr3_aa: CATTGEGNEKLFF

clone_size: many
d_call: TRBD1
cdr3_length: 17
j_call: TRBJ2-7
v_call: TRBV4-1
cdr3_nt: TGCGCCAGCAGCCAAGATCGGGGACGGGACAGGGTGTTTCTCCAGTACTTC
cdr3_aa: CASSQDRGRDRVFLQYF

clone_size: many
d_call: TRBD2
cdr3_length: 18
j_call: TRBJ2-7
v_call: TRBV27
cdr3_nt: TGTGCCAGCAGCCCCGGGACTAGCGGGAGGATATGGCGTTACGAGCAGTACTTC
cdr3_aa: CASSPGTSGRIWRYEQYF

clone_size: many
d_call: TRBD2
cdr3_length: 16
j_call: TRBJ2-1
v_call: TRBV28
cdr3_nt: TGTGCCAGCAGTCCTCTAGCGGGACTGTGGTACAATGAGCAGTTCTTC
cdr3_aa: CASSPLAGLWYNEQFF

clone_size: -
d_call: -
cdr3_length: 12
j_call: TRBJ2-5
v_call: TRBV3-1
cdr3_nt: TGTGCCAGCAGCCAAGATAAAGAGACCCAGTACTTC
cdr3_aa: CASSQDKETQYF

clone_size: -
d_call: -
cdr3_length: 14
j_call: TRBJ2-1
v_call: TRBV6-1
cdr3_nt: TGTGCCAGCAGTGTCGGGACACCCTACAATGAGCAGTTCTTC
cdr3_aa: CASSVGTPYNEQFF

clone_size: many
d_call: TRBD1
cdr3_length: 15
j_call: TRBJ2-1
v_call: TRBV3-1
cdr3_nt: TGTGCCAGCAGCCCAGCCGGGACAGGGACCGGCGAGCAGTTCTTC
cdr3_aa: CASSPAGTGTGEQFF

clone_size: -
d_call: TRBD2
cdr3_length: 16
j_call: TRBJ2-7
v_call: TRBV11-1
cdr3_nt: TGTGCCAGCAGCTCCCCTGGACTAGCGGGAACCTACGAGCAGTACTTC
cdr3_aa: CASSSPGLAGTYEQYF

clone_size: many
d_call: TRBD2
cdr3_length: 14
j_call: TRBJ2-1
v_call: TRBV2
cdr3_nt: TGTGCCAGCAGTGATTCCAGCGGGAGGAATGAGCAGTTCTTC
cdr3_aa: CASSDSSGRNEQFF

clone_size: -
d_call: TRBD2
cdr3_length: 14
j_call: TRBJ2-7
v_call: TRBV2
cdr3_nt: TGTGCCAGCAAGGTTTCAGCGGGGTCCTACGAGCAGTACTTC
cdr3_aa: CASKVSAGSYEQYF

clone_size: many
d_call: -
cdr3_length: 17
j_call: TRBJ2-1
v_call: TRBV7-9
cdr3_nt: TGTGCCAGCAGCTTGGCCTATCTTGGAGGGCAGGTCCCCGAGCAGTTCTTC
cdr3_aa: CASSLAYLGGQVPEQFF

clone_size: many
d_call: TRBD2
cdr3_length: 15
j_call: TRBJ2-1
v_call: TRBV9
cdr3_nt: TGTGCCAGCACTCCCGGGGGGGGCTCCTACAATGAGCAGTTCTTC
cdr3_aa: CASTPGGGSYNEQFF

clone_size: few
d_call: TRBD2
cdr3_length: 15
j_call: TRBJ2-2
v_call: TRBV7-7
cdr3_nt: TGTGCCAGCAGCTTACAGGGAGGGTACACCGGGGAGCTGTTTTTT
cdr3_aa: CASSLQGGYTGELFF

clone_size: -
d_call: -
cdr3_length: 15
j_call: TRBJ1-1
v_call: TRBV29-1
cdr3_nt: TGCAGCGTTGAAGCCCCGCAGGGAAGGAACACTGAAGCTTTCTTT
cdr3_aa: CSVEAPQGRNTEAFF

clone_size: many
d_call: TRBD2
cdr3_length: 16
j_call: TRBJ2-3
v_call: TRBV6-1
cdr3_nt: TGTGCCAGCAGCCCGCGGGGGGGCACTTTCGAAGATACGCAGTATTTT
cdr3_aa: CASSPRGGTFEDTQYF

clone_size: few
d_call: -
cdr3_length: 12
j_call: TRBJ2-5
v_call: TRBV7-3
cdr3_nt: TGTGCCAGCAGCGGAGGGGAAGAGACCCAGTACTTC
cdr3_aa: CASSGGEETQYF

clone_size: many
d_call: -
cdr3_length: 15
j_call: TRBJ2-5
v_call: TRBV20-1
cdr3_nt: TGCAGTGCTAGAGATCTTGGGGCGGCCCTTTGGACCCAGTACTTC
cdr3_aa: CSARDLGAALWTQYF

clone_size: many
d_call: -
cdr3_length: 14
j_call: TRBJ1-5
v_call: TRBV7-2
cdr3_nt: TGTGCCAGCAGCGACAGTTTGGCCAATCAGCCCCAGCATTTT
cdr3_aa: CASSDSLANQPQHF

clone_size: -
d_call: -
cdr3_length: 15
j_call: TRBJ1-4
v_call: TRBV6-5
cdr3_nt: TGTGCCAGCAGTTCCGCAGGGACTGCGGACGAAAAACTGTTTTTT
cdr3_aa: CASSSAGTADEKLFF